These T cell receptor beta chains were read from a single sample in a study of T cells after yellow fever vaccination. In TCRdb, the 5' RACE reads were re-called with MiXCR into one record per CDR3 protein. Altogether some 260,000 distinct CDR3 sequences are present, roughly 5.6% being singletons, with the ten largest covering about 3.5%. The sequenced sample was CD4+ T cells sorted from PBMCs, obtained on the day of the yellow fever booster vaccination. The source of these receptors is a man aged 18 to 30 who received the YFV17D yellow fever vaccine. Each CDR3 is given with its conserved first and last residue.

J: TRBJ2-5; V: TRBV9; CDR3: CASSVIGLAGGQETQYF
J: TRBJ1-1; V: TRBV20-1; CDR3: CSASQGTGRRNTEAFF
J: TRBJ1-2; V: TRBV5-1; CDR3: CASSTEGGLGYTF
J: TRBJ2-1; V: TRBV5-1; CDR3: CASRLAGWTYNEQFF
J: TRBJ1-5; V: TRBV7-2; CDR3: CASSNRQGGGQPQHF
J: TRBJ2-7; V: TRBV6-2/TRBV6-3; CDR3: CASRPWQVTYEQYF
J: TRBJ1-6; V: TRBV5-1; CDR3: CASSLASAQGGDPLHF
J: TRBJ2-3; V: TRBV6-5; CDR3: CASSYRRGGTDTQYF
J: TRBJ1-6; V: TRBV11-2; CDR3: CASSSTALYNSPLHF
J: TRBJ2-5; V: TRBV6-2/TRBV6-3; CDR3: CASSFGLAGGETQYF
J: TRBJ2-3; V: TRBV24-1; CDR3: CATSTQGADTQYF
J: TRBJ1-4; V: TRBV7-9; CDR3: CASSNRDRGHATNEKLFF
J: TRBJ2-1; V: TRBV6-6; CDR3: CASSSSGGEQFF
J: TRBJ2-7; V: TRBV19; CDR3: CASSVQGAFYEQYF
J: TRBJ1-4; V: TRBV25-1; CDR3: CASSKNRPWGEKLFF
J: TRBJ1-5; V: TRBV20-1; CDR3: CSARVWAQGQPQHF
J: TRBJ2-5; V: TRBV11-2; CDR3: CASSSYGTLQETQYF
J: TRBJ2-5; V: TRBV7-3; CDR3: CASSLAGPQETQYF
J: TRBJ2-4; V: TRBV12-3/TRBV12-4; CDR3: CASRASSTAKNIQYF
J: TRBJ2-4; V: TRBV12-3/TRBV12-4; CDR3: CASTQQGRGSYAIQYF
J: TRBJ1-2; V: TRBV20-1; CDR3: CSADQRNYGYTF
J: TRBJ2-5; V: TRBV5-1; CDR3: CASSLGPTSGAQETQYF
J: TRBJ2-3; V: TRBV2; CDR3: CARTSGRQRAQDTQYF
J: TRBJ1-5; V: TRBV20-1; CDR3: CGQGSYSNQPQHF
J: TRBJ1-2; V: TRBV9; CDR3: CASSTPPYYGYTF
J: TRBJ2-1; V: TRBV20-1; CDR3: CSATGTNYNEQFF
J: TRBJ2-5; V: TRBV5-1; CDR3: CASSLAGSRDETQYF
J: TRBJ1-1; V: TRBV7-2; CDR3: CASSLLRHGTEAFF
J: TRBJ2-7; V: TRBV10-3; CDR3: CAISESTGIPYEQYF
J: TRBJ1-4; V: TRBV12-3/TRBV12-4; CDR3: CASSLDRGGEKLFF
J: TRBJ2-3; V: TRBV6-1; CDR3: CASAKGASGGGIDTQYF
J: TRBJ2-1; V: TRBV7-2; CDR3: CASSALAGSVGQFF
J: TRBJ2-3; V: TRBV7-2; CDR3: CASSARLAGIDTQYF